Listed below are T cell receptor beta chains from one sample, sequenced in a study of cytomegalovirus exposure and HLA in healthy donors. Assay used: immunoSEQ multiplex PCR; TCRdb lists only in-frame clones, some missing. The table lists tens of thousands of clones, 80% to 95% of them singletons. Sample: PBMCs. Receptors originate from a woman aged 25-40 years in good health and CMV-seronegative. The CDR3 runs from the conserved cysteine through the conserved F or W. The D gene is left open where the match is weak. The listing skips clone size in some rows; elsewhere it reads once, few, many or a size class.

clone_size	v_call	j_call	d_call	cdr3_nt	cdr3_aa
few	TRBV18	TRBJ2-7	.	TGTGCCAGCTCACCAACAGGGTGGGGCTCCTACGAGCAGTACTTC	CASSPTGWGSYEQYF
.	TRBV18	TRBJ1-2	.	TGTGCCAGCTCATCCAACCAGGGCCGATCGGACTATGGCTACACCTTC	CASSSNQGRSDYGYTF
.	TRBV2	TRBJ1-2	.	TGTGCCAGCAGTGAAACTCCTCGTGGCTACACCTTC	CASSETPRGYTF
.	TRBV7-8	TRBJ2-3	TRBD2	TGTGCCAGCAGCTTAGGGCTAGCGGGAGGTGAAGATACGCAGTATTTT	CASSLGLAGGEDTQYF
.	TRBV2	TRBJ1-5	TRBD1	TGTGCCAGCGGGGGACAGGGTACCAGCAATCAGCCCCAGCATTTT	CASGGQGTSNQPQHF
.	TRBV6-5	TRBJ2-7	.	TGTGCCAGCAGCAAAGATCTAGACGGCGAGCAGTACTTC	CASSKDLDGEQYF
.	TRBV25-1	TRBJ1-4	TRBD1	TGTGCCAGCAGTGGCCTGGGACAGGGGAACGAAAAACTGTTTTTT	CASSGLGQGNEKLFF
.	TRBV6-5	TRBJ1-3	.	TGTGCCAGCAGTCCGACAGGCTATTCTGGAAACACCATATATTTT	CASSPTGYSGNTIYF
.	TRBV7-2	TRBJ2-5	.	TGTGCCAGCAGCCGGTTCCAGGGAGAGACCCAGTACTTC	CASSRFQGETQYF
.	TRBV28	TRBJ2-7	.	TGTGCCAGCAGTTTTGGTCCAGGGGTAATGTACGAGCAGTACTTC	CASSFGPGVMYEQYF
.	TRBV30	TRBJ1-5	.	TGTGCCTGGAGCCTGGACAGCCCCAATCAGCCCCAGCATTTT	CAWSLDSPNQPQHF
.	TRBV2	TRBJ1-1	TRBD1	TGTGCCAGCAAACTCAGGGGGTTGAACACTGAAGCTTTCTTT	CASKLRGLNTEAFF
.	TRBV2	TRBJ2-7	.	TGTGCCAGCCACACCCTAGAAGCCGAGCAGTACTTC	CASHTLEAEQYF
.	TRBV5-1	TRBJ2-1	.	TGCGCCACCGGAGACGCGGGACAGCGCGATGAGCAGTTCTTC	CATGDAGQRDEQFF
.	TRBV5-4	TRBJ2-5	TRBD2	TGTGCCAGCAGCTTAAGCGGGAGGGGATCTTTTGAGACCCAGTACTTC	CASSLSGRGSFETQYF